This TCR beta chain was obtained from a study of Ad26.COV2.S vaccination and SARS-CoV-2 variants. On the study more broadly: The study gave Ad26.COV2.S intramuscularly, once or twice 56 days apart. Regarding the study as a whole: The placebo group had lower spike-specific TCR breadth than the vaccine recipients did.

Worth noting for this clone: What it binds is not known.

The method was immunoSEQ multiplex PCR; TCRdb's version includes in-frame clones alone and lacks a portion of them. This repertoire shows 300,000 to 350,000 clones, about nine tenths found once; its top ten account for 6.4%. The V and J ends lost 4 bases and 0 bases, in that order; junction bases with no gene match: 5. This CDR3 is 16 amino acids long. CDR1 is MNHEY and CDR2 is SVGAGI in the germline V gene. The treatment was: 15 to 20 received Ad26.COV2.S at low or high dose, single or two shots; 5 received placebo; per-sample allocation not given. Collection of the samples took place on day 63 after the first injection of vaccine or placebo.

Sequencing used peripheral blood, obtained in a trial of Ad26.COV2.S vaccine versus placebo. This receptor was obtained from a person aged 18 to 59 who received the Ad26.COV2.S COVID-19 vaccine or a placebo. The rearrangement links TRBV6-5 to TRBJ2-3, with 9 positions matching TRBD2. The CDR3 region is CASSSGLAPSTDTQYF. DNA for the CDR3: TGTGCCAGCAGTTCGGGACTAGCCCCTAGCACAGATACGCAGTATTTT.